One sample yielded the 29 T cell receptor beta chains listed below, sequenced in a study of technical replicates of blood from a few donors. This table comes from immunoSEQ multiplex PCR, and its TCRdb copy is limited to in-frame clones, with some not included. The sample shows about 83,000 clones, about 92% of them seen only once. The sample taken for sequencing was T cells isolated from PBMCs. The source is a human donor in good health.

The rearrangement joins TRBV9 to TRBJ2-3; 10 bases line up with TRBD1. This CDR3 comprises 15 residues. CDR1 and CDR2 (germline): SGDLS, YYNGEE. The J segment lost 5 bases and the V segment lost 3 bases, leaving 6 bases of the junction unmatched. The CDR3 DNA reads as TGTGCCAGCAGCGACGGACAGGGGGGGGTAGATACGCAGTATTTT. Protein sequence: CASSDGQGGVDTQYF.

The CDR3 spells CASSKGATGANVLTF. CDR3 DNA: TGCGCCAGCAGTAAGGGGGCAACTGGGGCCAACGTCCTGACTTTC. This chain joins TRBV5-1 and TRBJ2-6, with TRBD1 identical over 7 bases. This CDR3 region has 15 residues. Losses at the gene ends were 5 bases for V and 2 bases for J; bases not matched to a gene: 4. Germline V gives CDR1 SGHRS, CDR2 YFSETQ. Using reference TRBV5-1 and TRBJ2-6 for the parts outside the CDR3, the full variable domain is KAGVTQTPRYLIKTRGQQVTLSCSPISGHRSVSWYQQTPGQGLQFLFEYFSETQRNKGNFPGRFSGRQFSNSRSEMNVSTLELGDSALYLCASSKGATGANVLTFGAGSRLTVL.

By proportion, this clone is medium-sized (0.01 to 0.1%). The rearrangement joins TRBV2 to TRBJ2-1; 10 bases align to TRBD2. The germline V gene encodes CDR1 SNHLY and CDR2 FYNNEI. The CDR3 is 16 residues long. The J segment lost 2 bases and the V segment lost 6 bases, leaving 7 bases of the junction unmatched. The CDR3 loop reads CASSEWTSGAYNEQFF. The CDR3 DNA is TGTGCCAGCAGCGAATGGACTAGCGGCGCCTACAATGAGCAGTTCTTC.

The chain employs TRBV28 and TRBJ2-1; a weak D match, TRBD2 (7 bases). The CDR3 has 14 residues. Germline lookup yields CDR1 MDHEN and CDR2 SYDVKM. With 10 bases removed from V and 7 bases from J, the gap between germline ends came to 20 bases. CDR3 nucleotide sequence: TGTGCCATTACGGGGGCGGGGGAAGTAAATGAGCAGTTCTTC. This gives the protein CAITGAGEVNEQFF. The complete variable domain, with remaining parts taken from reference TRBV28 and TRBJ2-1, reads DVKVTQSSRYLVKRTGEKVFLECVQDMDHENMFWYRQDPGLGLRLIYFSYDVKMKEKGDIPEGYSVSREKKERFSLILESASTNQTSMYLCAITGAGEVNEQFFGPGTRLTVL.

The chain uses TRBV7-9 and TRBJ2-1; D might be TRBD2 (6 bases). The V gene's germline CDR1 is SEHNR and CDR2 FQNEAQ (reference sequence). The CDR3 extends over 16 amino acids. The germline V and J ends were trimmed by 5 bases and 2 bases, with 16 bases remaining between them. CDR3 region: CASSGLNAGTYNEQFF. CDR3 in DNA: TGTGCCAGCAGCGGGTTAAATGCGGGAACCTACAATGAGCAGTTCTTC.

This chain links TRBV28 with TRBJ2-7, with D unresolved. Germline V gives CDR1 MDHEN, CDR2 SYDVKM. The CDR3 is 16 residues long. V was shortened by 6 bases and J by 7 bases, with 25 bases between the two germline ends. The CDR3 is CASSQNPGTDFWEQYF. CDR3 DNA sequence: TGTGCCAGCAGCCAAAACCCGGGTACCGACTTTTGGGAGCAGTACTTC.

The chain carries TRBV28 and TRBJ2-2, with a weak D call TRBD1 (6 bases). The germline V gene encodes CDR1 MDHEN and CDR2 SYDVKM. The CDR3 loop spans 13 amino acids. Deletions cut 10 bases from V and 2 bases from J, with 11 bases between. CDR3 in amino acids: CATGDTNTGELFF. The CDR3 DNA reads as TGTGCCACCGGGGACACCAACACCGGGGAGCTGTTTTTT. The complete variable domain, with remaining parts taken from reference TRBV28 and TRBJ2-2, reads DVKVTQSSRYLVKRTGEKVFLECVQDMDHENMFWYRQDPGLGLRLIYFSYDVKMKEKGDIPEGYSVSREKKERFSLILESASTNQTSMYLCATGDTNTGELFFGEGSRLTVL.

This clone was seen a single time. V is TRBV2 and J is TRBJ1-1; 9 nucleotides align to TRBD1. The CDR3 runs 18 residues. V shed 2 bases and J 1 base; nucleotides not matched to a gene: 11. Per the germline V gene, CDR1 is SNHLY and CDR2 is FYNNEI. CDR3: CASSEYVWDRAANTEAFF. CDR3 bases: TGTGCCAGCAGTGAATATGTATGGGACAGGGCGGCGAACACTGAAGCTTTCTTT.

The V and J genes are TRBV4-1 and TRBJ2-1; maybe TRBD1 (7 bases). Germline assignment: CDR1 MGHRA and CDR2 YSYEKL. CDR3 length: 16 residues. With 3 bases removed from V and 5 bases from J, the gap between germline ends came to 17 bases. This chain's CDR3 is CASSQEGGGANNEQFF. The CDR3 nucleotides read TGCGCCAGCAGCCAGGAAGGGGGCGGGGCCAACAATGAGCAGTTCTTC.

The DNA for the CDR3 is TGTGCCAGCAGTATAGGGGGTCCCTACGAGCAGTACTTC. Its protein is CASSIGGPYEQYF. V usage is TRBV6-5 and J usage is TRBJ2-7, with D perhaps matching TRBD1 (6 bases). CDR1 MNHEY and CDR2 SVGAGI come from the germline V gene. The CDR3 is 13 residues long. Between the trimmed V and J ends, which lost 5 bases and 2 bases, there was a span of 10 bases.

The chain uses TRBV7-6 and TRBJ2-5, with D maybe TRBD2 (6 bases). Germline assignment: CDR1 SGHVS and CDR2 FNYEAQ. Trimming took off 5 bases at V and 4 bases at J, with 17 bases between the two ends. This CDR3 is built from 15 residues. This CDR3 reads CASSPGTPDGETQYF. The DNA for the CDR3 is TGTGCCAGCAGCCCCGGGACTCCCGACGGAGAGACCCAGTACTTC.

The chain is built from TRBV5-4 and TRBJ2-1; 7 nucleotides align to TRBD1. CDR1 is SGHNT, CDR2 YYREEE, per germline (reference sequence). CDR3 length equals 19 residues. Trimming took 0 bases from V and 0 from J; bases not matched to a gene: 12. The CDR3 DNA is TGTGCCAGCAGCTTGGTACAGGGGCTCATCCCAAGCTCCTACAATGAGCAGTTCTTC. This sequence encodes CASSLVQGLIPSSYNEQFF.

The chain has TRBV27 and TRBJ2-7; maybe TRBD2 (6 bases). Trimming shortened V by 5 bases and J by 6 bases, and 17 bases separated the two germline ends. The CDR3 has 14 amino acids. Germline-derived CDR1 and CDR2 are MNHEY and SMNVEV (reference sequence). This CDR3 is CASSPLPRRGEQYF. The CDR3 nucleotides are TGTGCCAGCAGTCCCCTCCCCCGGCGGGGCGAGCAGTACTTC.

The chain has TRBV7-9 and TRBJ2-7, with D possibly TRBD1 on 5 matching bases. Germline V gene data show CDR1 as SEHNR and CDR2 as FQNEAQ (reference sequence). The CDR3 length is 11 residues. V was clipped by 8 bases and J by 4 bases, with 9 bases between them. The CDR3 DNA reads as TGTGCCAGCGGGGCTGATTACGAGCAGTACTTC. Its translation is CASGADYEQYF.

This chain uses TRBV9 with TRBJ2-2, with no clear D. With 3 bases removed from V and 6 bases from J, the gap between germline ends came to 12 bases. The CDR3 covers 14 residues. Germline assignment: CDR1 SGDLS and CDR2 YYNGEE. As DNA, the CDR3 is TGTGCCAGCAGCGAAAGAGGCGGCTCCGGGGAGCTGTTTTTT. Its protein is CASSERGGSGELFF.

V gene TRBV5-1 combines with J gene TRBJ2-7; 9 bases fit TRBD1. CDR3 length: 18 amino acids. The V gene end was trimmed by 3 bases and the J gene end by 0 bases; junction bases not matched to a gene: 13. CDR1 SGHRS and CDR2 YFSETQ come from the germline V gene. The CDR3 sequence: CASSSGTGLHLSSYEQYF. The CDR3 DNA follows: TGCGCCAGCAGCTCGGGGACAGGGCTGCATCTTAGCTCCTACGAGCAGTACTTC.

The rearrangement links TRBV20-1 to TRBJ2-1; D perhaps matches TRBD1 (6 bases). CDR3 length equals 11 residues. Germline V CDR1 and CDR2: DFQATT, SNEGSKA (reference sequence). Between the trimmed V and J ends, which lost 6 bases and 8 bases, there was a span of 11 bases. The CDR3, as DNA: TGCAGTGCCCAGGGGTTCGATGAGCAGTTCTTC. Protein: CSAQGFDEQFF.

The chain couples TRBV5-1 to TRBJ1-1, with 12 bases identical to TRBD1. Germline CDR1 is SGHRS and CDR2 is YFSETQ. The CDR3 spans 15 residues. The V gene end was trimmed by 4 bases and the J gene end by 8 bases; junction bases not matched to a gene: 9. Written as DNA, the CDR3 is TGCGCCAGCAGCGTCGGGACAGGGGGCGCCAGGGAAGCTTTCTTT. Translating it yields CASSVGTGGAREAFF.

For the CDR3, the DNA is TGTGCCAGCAGTCCCCGGGGGGGGGCCAACACTGAAGCTTTCTTT. Encoded protein: CASSPRGGANTEAFF. The chain joins TRBV27 to TRBJ1-1, with a tentative D call TRBD1 (6 bases). Germline-derived CDR1 and CDR2 are MNHEY and SMNVEV (reference sequence). V lost 5 bases, J lost 2 bases, and 15 bases lay in between. The CDR3 has 15 amino acids.

The chain links TRBV28 to TRBJ2-1; tentative D call: TRBD2 (5 bases). The V gene lost 3 bases and the J gene lost 6 bases, with 9 bases spanning the gap. Germline V gene lookup returns CDR1 MDHEN and CDR2 SYDVKM. This CDR3 region has 13 residues. The DNA for the CDR3 is TGTGCCAGCAGTTTTTTTGCGGGCAATGAGCAGTTCTTC. This codes for CASSFFAGNEQFF.

The rearrangement joins TRBV9 to TRBJ2-2, with D perhaps matching TRBD1 (6 bases). Looked up from germline, CDR1 is SGDLS and CDR2 is YYNGEE. This CDR3 is 14 amino acids long. V lost 3 bases and J lost 5, with 11 bases in between. For the CDR3, the DNA is TGTGCCAGCAGCGAACTCAGGGGAACCGGGGAGCTGTTTTTT. Protein product: CASSELRGTGELFF.

CDR3 residues: CASSDDAGWNTGELFF. In DNA, the CDR3 is TGCGCCAGCAGTGATGATGCAGGGTGGAACACCGGGGAGCTGTTTTTT. V is TRBV10-2 and J is TRBJ2-2, with D perhaps matching TRBD1 (5 bases). This CDR3 spans 16 amino acids. Germline CDR1 is WSHSY and CDR2 is SAAADI. The V end lost 3 bases, the J end lost 1 base, and 12 bases lay between the germline ends.

This chain connects TRBV6-6 to TRBJ1-1, with D perhaps TRBD1 (5 bases). CDR3 length: 14 amino acids. V was shortened by 5 bases and J by 5 bases, with 15 bases between the two germline ends. Per germline, CDR1 MNHNY and CDR2 SVGAGI (reference sequence). The CDR3 DNA sequence: TGTGCCAGCAGTGGACGGGACTTTCGGACTGAAGCTTTCTTT. Translating gives CASSGRDFRTEAFF.

The chain employs TRBV5-1 and TRBJ2-5; a possible D gene is TRBD1 (5 bases). Trimming pared 4 bases from V and 0 bases from J, leaving 10 bases between. This CDR3 is 14 amino acids long. Germline assignment: CDR1 SGHRS and CDR2 YFSETQ. The CDR3 DNA reads as TGCGCCAGCAGCCGTGACAGAAACCAAGAGACCCAGTACTTC. As protein: CASSRDRNQETQYF.

V usage is TRBV6-5 and J usage is TRBJ1-2, with 12 bases matching TRBD1. From germline, CDR1 is MNHEY and CDR2 SVGAGI. The J segment lost 3 bases and the V segment lost 1 base, leaving 3 bases of the junction unmatched. The CDR3 covers 16 residues. DNA of the CDR3: TGTGCCAGCAGTTACTACGGGACAGGGGGCGACTATGGCTACACCTTC. It codes for CASSYYGTGGDYGYTF.

The V and J genes are TRBV7-3 and TRBJ2-2; a possible D gene is TRBD2 (6 bases). Germline V CDR1 and CDR2: SGHTA, FQGTGA. There are 17 residues in the CDR3. V shed 1 base and J shed 4 bases, with 16 bases lying between them. CDR3 in amino acids: CASSLRVGGPATGELFF. The CDR3 DNA reads TGTGCCAGCAGCTTAAGGGTGGGGGGACCGGCCACCGGGGAGCTGTTTTTT.

The chain carries TRBV19 and TRBJ1-5; weak D call: TRBD1 (5 bases). V lost 4 bases to trimming and J lost 2 bases, with 6 bases between them. Per the germline V gene, CDR1 is LNHDA and CDR2 is SQIVND (reference sequence). The CDR3 consists of 13 residues. The CDR3 spells CASSKQGNQPQHF. The CDR3 nucleotides are TGTGCCAGTAGTAAACAGGGCAATCAGCCCCAGCATTTT.

The V call is TRBV6-6, the J call TRBJ1-2, with D perhaps TRBD1 (5 bases). Germline V lookup: CDR1 MNHNY, CDR2 SVGAGI (reference sequence). There are 13 residues in the CDR3. V was clipped by 7 bases and J by 2 bases, with 11 bases between them. CDR3 nucleotides: TGTGCCAGCACCCGGGGGGGGAACTATGGCTACACCTTC. As protein: CASTRGGNYGYTF.

In DNA form, the CDR3 reads TGTGCCAGCAGTGCGGATCTGCTCGGGGGGACCCAGTACTTC. It specifies CASSADLLGGTQYF. This chain uses TRBV6-1 with TRBJ2-5; D is possibly TRBD2 (6 bases). Germline CDR1 reads MNHNS; CDR2 reads SASEGT. This CDR3 contains 14 residues. Deletions cut 4 bases from V and 7 bases from J, with 16 bases between.